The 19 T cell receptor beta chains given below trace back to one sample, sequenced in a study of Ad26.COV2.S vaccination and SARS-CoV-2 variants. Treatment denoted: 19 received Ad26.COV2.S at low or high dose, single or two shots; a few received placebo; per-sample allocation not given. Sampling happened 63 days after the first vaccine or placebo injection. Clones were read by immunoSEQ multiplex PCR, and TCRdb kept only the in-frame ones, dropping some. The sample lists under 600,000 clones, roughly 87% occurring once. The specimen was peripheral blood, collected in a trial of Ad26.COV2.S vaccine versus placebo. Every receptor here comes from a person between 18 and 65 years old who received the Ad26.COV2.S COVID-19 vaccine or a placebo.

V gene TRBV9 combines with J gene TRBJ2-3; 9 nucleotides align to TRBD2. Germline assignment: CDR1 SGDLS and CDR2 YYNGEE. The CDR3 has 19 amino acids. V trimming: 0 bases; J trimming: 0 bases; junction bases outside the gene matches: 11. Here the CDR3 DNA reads TGTGCCAGCAGCGTAGTTGGTCTAGCGGGGACCCTTAGCACAGATACGCAGTATTTT. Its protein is CASSVVGLAGTLSTDTQYF.

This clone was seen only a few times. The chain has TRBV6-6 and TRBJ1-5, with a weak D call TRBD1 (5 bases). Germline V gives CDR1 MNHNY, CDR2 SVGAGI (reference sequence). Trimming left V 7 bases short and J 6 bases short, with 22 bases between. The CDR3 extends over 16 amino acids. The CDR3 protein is CASNERGRFGGQPQHF. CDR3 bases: TGTGCCAGCAACGAAAGGGGCCGGTTTGGGGGTCAGCCCCAGCATTTT.

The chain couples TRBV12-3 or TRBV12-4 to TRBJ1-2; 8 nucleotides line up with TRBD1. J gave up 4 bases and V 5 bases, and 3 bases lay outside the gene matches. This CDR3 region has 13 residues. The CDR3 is CASSPDRAYGYTF. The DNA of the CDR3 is TGTGCCAGCAGTCCGGACAGGGCCTATGGCTACACCTTC.

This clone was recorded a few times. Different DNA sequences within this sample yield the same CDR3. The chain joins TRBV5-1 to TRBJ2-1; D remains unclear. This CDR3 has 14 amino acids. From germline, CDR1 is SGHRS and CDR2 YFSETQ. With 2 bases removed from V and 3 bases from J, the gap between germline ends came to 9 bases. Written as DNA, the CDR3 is TGCGCCAGCAGCTTTGGGAACAGCTACAATGAGCAGTTCTTC. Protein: CASSFGNSYNEQFF.

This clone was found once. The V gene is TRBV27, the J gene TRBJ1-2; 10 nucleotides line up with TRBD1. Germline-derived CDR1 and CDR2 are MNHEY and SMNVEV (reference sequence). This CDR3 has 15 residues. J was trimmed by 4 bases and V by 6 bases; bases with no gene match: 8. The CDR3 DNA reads TGTGCCAGCAGCACGATGCGGGACAGGGGCTATGGCTACACCTTC. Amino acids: CASSTMRDRGYGYTF.

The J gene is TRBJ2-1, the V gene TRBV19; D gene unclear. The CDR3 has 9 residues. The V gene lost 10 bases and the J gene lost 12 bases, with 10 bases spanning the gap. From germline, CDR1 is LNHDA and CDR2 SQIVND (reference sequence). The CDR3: CATGPRQFF. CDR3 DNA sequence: TGTGCCACCGGACCTAGGCAGTTCTTC.

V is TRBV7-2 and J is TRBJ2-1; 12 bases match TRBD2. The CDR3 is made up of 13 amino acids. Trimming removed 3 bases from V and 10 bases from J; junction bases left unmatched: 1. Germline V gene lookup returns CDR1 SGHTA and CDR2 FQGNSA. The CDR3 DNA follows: TGTGCCAGCAGCTTTACTAGCGGGGGGGAGCAGTTCTTC. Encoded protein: CASSFTSGGEQFF.

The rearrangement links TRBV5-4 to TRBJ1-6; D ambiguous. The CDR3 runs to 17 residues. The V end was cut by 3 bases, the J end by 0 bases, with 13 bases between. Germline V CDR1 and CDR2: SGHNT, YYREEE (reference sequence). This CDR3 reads CASSSVPTSSYNSPLHF. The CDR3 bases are TGTGCCAGCAGCTCCGTCCCCACAAGCTCCTATAATTCACCCCTCCACTTT.

This CDR3 is CASSQDPHYYTEAFF. DNA for the CDR3: TGCGCCAGCAGCCAAGATCCCCATTATTACACTGAAGCTTTCTTT. The genes are TRBV4-1 and TRBJ1-1; D is unresolved. V dropped 0 bases and J dropped 3 bases, with 11 bases sitting between them. The CDR3 runs to 15 residues. CDR1 MGHRA and CDR2 YSYEKL come from the germline V gene.

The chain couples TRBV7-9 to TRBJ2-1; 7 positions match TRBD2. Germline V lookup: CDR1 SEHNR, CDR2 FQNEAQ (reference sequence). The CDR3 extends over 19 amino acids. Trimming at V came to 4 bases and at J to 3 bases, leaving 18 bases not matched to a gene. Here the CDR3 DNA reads TGTGCCAGCAGCTCGCCGGGGCCCATTTCTAGCGGCCTCTACAATGAGCAGTTCTTC. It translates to CASSSPGPISSGLYNEQFF.

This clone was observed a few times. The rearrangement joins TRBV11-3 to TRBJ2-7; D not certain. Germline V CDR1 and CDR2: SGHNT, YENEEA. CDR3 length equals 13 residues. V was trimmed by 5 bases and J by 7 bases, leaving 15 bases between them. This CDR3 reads CASSHWGEDEQYF. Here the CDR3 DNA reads TGTGCCAGCAGCCACTGGGGTGAGGATGAGCAGTACTTC.

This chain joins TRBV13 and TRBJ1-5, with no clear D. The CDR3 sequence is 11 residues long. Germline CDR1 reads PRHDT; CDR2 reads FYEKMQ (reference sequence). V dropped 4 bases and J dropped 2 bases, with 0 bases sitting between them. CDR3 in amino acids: CASSCNQPQHF. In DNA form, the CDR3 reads TGTGCCAGCAGCTGCAATCAGCCCCAGCATTTT.

The CDR3 DNA reads TGTGCCAGCAGTTTCCAGGGTGGTAGCACAGATACGCAGTATTTT. Protein: CASSFQGGSTDTQYF. The chain couples TRBV28 to TRBJ2-3; D perhaps matches TRBD1 (5 bases). The germline CDR1 and CDR2 sequences are MDHEN and SYDVKM. This CDR3 is built from 15 residues. Trimming took off 3 bases at V and 0 bases at J, with 10 bases between the two ends.

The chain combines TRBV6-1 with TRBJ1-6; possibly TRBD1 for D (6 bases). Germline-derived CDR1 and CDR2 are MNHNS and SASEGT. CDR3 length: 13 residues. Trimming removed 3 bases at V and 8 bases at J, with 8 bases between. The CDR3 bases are TGTGCCAGCAGTGACAGGGGATATTCACCCCTCCACTTT. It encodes CASSDRGYSPLHF.

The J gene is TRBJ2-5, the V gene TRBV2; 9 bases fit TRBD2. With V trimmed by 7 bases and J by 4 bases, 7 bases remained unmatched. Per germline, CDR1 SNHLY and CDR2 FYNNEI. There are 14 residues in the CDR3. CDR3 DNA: TGTGCCAGCACTAGCGGGGTATTTGTAGAGACCCAGTACTTC. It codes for CASTSGVFVETQYF. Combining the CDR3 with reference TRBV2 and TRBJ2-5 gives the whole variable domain EPEVTQTPSHQVTQMGQEVILRCVPISNHLYFYWYRQILGQKVEFLVSFYNNEISEKSEIFDDQFSVERPDGSNFTLKIRSTKLEDSAMYFCASTSGVFVETQYFGPGTRLLVL.

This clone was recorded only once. CDR3 nucleotides: TGTGCCAGCAGCGTAGTTCCGGCAAACTATGGCTACACCTTC. Amino acid sequence: CASSVVPANYGYTF. This chain uses TRBV9 with TRBJ1-2, with unresolved D. The V end was cut by 0 bases, the J end by 2 bases, with 8 bases between. The CDR3 spans 14 residues. Germline V gene lookup returns CDR1 SGDLS and CDR2 YYNGEE.

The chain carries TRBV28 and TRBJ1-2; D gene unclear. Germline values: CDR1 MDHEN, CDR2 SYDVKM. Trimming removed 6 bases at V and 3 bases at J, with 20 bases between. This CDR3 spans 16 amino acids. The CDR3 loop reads CASRPNAARAYYGYTF. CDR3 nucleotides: TGTGCCAGCAGACCAAACGCGGCGCGGGCCTACTATGGCTACACCTTC.

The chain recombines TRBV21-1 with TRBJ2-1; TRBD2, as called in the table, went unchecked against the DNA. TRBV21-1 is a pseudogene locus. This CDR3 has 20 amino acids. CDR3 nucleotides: TGTGCCAGCAGCAATACCGAGACAGGGTATAGCGGGGTCTGGTACAATGAGCAGTTCTTC. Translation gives CASSNTETGYSGVWYNEQFF.

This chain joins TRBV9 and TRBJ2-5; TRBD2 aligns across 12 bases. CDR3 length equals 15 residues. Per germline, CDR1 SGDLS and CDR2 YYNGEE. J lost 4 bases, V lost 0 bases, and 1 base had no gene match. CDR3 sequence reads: CASSVGLAGAETQYF. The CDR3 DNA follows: TGTGCCAGCAGCGTAGGACTAGCGGGAGCAGAGACCCAGTACTTC.